The 17 T cell receptor beta chains given below trace back to one sample, sequenced in a study of radiation and T cells in renal cell carcinoma. Sample time point: blood 4 weeks post-SBRT, at nephrectomy. Treatment denoted: 15 Gy SBRT to primary tumor, nephrectomy 4 weeks later. Clones were read by immunoSEQ multiplex PCR, and TCRdb kept only the in-frame ones, dropping some. Altogether around 94,000 clones are present, around 85% being singletons, with the ten largest covering approximately 9.6%. The sequencing here drew on blood, taken from a patient whose treatment included radiotherapy and nephrectomy. The receptors here all came from a man in his forties or fifties with renal cell carcinoma.

The chain joins TRBV5-8 to TRBJ2-7; a weak D match, TRBD1 (6 bases). The germline V gene has CDR1 SGHTS and CDR2 YDEGEE. The CDR3 totals 14 residues. V dropped 1 base and J dropped 0 bases, with 8 bases sitting between them. CDR3 DNA sequence: TGTGCCAGCAGCTTGCAGGGGCTCTCCTACGAGCAGTACTTC. It translates to CASSLQGLSYEQYF.

V and J are TRBV19 and TRBJ1-4; D unresolved. From germline, CDR1 is LNHDA and CDR2 SQIVND (reference sequence). This CDR3 is 15 amino acids long. Trimming pared 5 bases from V and 0 bases from J, leaving 10 bases between. The CDR3: CASSPRSATNEKLFF. CDR3 coding DNA: TGTGCCAGTAGTCCGAGGTCGGCAACTAATGAAAAACTGTTTTTT.

This chain connects TRBV9 to TRBJ2-7; TRBD2 is a possible D gene (6 bases). V was pared by 4 bases and J by 1 base, with 18 bases between. The germline CDR1 and CDR2 sequences are SGDLS and YYNGEE. This CDR3 has 16 amino acids. The CDR3 here is CASSPSGDSSSYEQYF. The CDR3 DNA is TGTGCCAGCAGCCCCTCTGGGGACTCCTCATCCTACGAGCAGTACTTC. Filled out from reference TRBV9 and TRBJ2-7, the complete variable domain reads DSGVTQTPKHLITATGQRVTLRCSPRSGDLSVYWYQQSLDQGLQFLIQYYNGEERAKGNILERFSAQQFPDLHSELNLSSLELGDSALYFCASSPSGDSSSYEQYFGPGTRLTVT.

The J gene is TRBJ2-7, the V gene TRBV6-1; 7 nucleotides agree with TRBD1. The trim removed 4 bases at V and 0 bases at J, leaving 6 bases unmatched. Per germline, CDR1 MNHNS and CDR2 SASEGT. The CDR3 length is 15 residues. DNA of the CDR3: TGTGCCAGCAGTGTATGGACAGGTCTCTCCTACGAGCAGTACTTC. Its translation: CASSVWTGLSYEQYF.

The CDR3 spells CASSPQGIPNTGELFF. CDR3 coding DNA: TGCGCCAGCAGCCCGCAGGGAATCCCGAACACCGGGGAGCTGTTTTTT. The chain couples TRBV5-1 to TRBJ2-2; D perhaps matches TRBD1 (5 bases). Germline CDR1 and CDR2: SGHRS and YFSETQ. V dropped 4 bases and J dropped 0 bases, with 13 bases sitting between them. The length of the CDR3 is 16 residues.

This clone has more than one count but fewer than ten. This chain links TRBV5-1 with TRBJ1-1, with unresolved D. The CDR3 extends over 15 amino acids. V was trimmed by 0 bases and J by 1 base, leaving 10 bases between them. Germline CDR1 SGHRS, CDR2 YFSETQ. This CDR3 reads CASSLENYANTEAFF. The CDR3 region has the DNA TGCGCCAGCAGCTTGGAAAACTATGCGAACACTGAAGCTTTCTTT.

This sequence joins TRBV10-1 and TRBJ2-1, with 9 bases aligning to TRBD1. This CDR3 is 15 amino acids long. Losses at the gene ends were 5 bases for V and 2 bases for J; bases not matched to a gene: 4. The germline CDR1 and CDR2 sequences are WNHNN and SYGVQD (reference sequence). The CDR3 protein is CASSRTGEPYNEQFF. CDR3 in DNA: TGCGCCAGCAGTAGGACAGGGGAACCCTACAATGAGCAGTTCTTC.

The J gene is TRBJ2-1, the V gene TRBV19, with 7 bases fitting TRBD2. The V and J ends lost 5 bases and 0 bases, in that order; junction bases with no gene match: 10. The CDR3 sequence is 17 residues long. Germline V gene data show CDR1 as LNHDA and CDR2 as SQIVND (reference sequence). The CDR3 nucleotides read TGTGCCAGTAGTGCCTTTAGGGGCGGGAGCTCCTACAATGAGCAGTTCTTC. Translated: CASSAFRGGSSYNEQFF.

Only one count was recorded for this clone. The rearrangement joins TRBV28 to TRBJ1-2; 8 bases line up with TRBD1. CDR3 length equals 15 residues. V lost 4 bases and J lost 2; bases outside the gene matches: 6. The germline V gene has CDR1 MDHEN and CDR2 SYDVKM. Here the CDR3 reads CASSSKQGGNYGYTF. CDR3 coding DNA: TGTGCCAGCAGTTCCAAACAGGGGGGAAACTATGGCTACACCTTC.

The V call is TRBV30, the J call TRBJ2-7; D remains unclear. This CDR3 is 13 amino acids long. V was shortened by 3 bases and J by 0 bases, with 9 bases between the two germline ends. The V gene's germline CDR1 is GTSNPN and CDR2 SVGIG (reference sequence). The CDR3 coding sequence is TGTGCCTGGAGACTTCCAAGCTCCTACGAGCAGTACTTC. This encodes CAWRLPSSYEQYF.

The V gene is TRBV10-3, the J gene TRBJ1-2; D gene uncertain. Trimming shortened V by 7 bases and J by 6 bases, and 21 bases separated the two germline ends. This CDR3 comprises 15 residues. Germline V gives CDR1 ENHRY, CDR2 SYGVKD. The CDR3 region is CAIKRSAAGVDGYTF. The CDR3 bases are TGTGCCATCAAAAGAAGCGCCGCGGGAGTGGATGGCTACACCTTC.

This rearrangement joins TRBV9 to TRBJ1-1; no definite D call. Trimming shortened V by 3 bases and J by 3 bases, and 18 bases separated the two germline ends. The germline V gene has CDR1 SGDLS and CDR2 YYNGEE. The CDR3 sequence is 16 residues long. Here the CDR3 reads CASSATHRVGDTEAFF. Written as DNA, the CDR3 is TGTGCCAGCAGCGCAACCCACCGAGTAGGTGACACTGAAGCTTTCTTT.

This clone has a handful of counts. This CDR3 reads CSDQRHTGELFF. For the CDR3, the DNA is TGCAGCGATCAGAGGCACACCGGGGAGCTGTTTTTT. The chain carries TRBV29-1 and TRBJ2-2; D uncertain. Germline V gene data show CDR1 as SQVTM and CDR2 as ANQGSEA. CDR3 length equals 12 residues. V lost 7 bases and J 3 bases, leaving 9 bases between the germline ends.

The rearrangement uses TRBV28 and TRBJ2-7; 10 positions agree with TRBD1. The ends lost 4 bases at V and 4 bases at J; junction bases unmatched: 7. Germline V gene data show CDR1 as MDHEN and CDR2 as SYDVKM. CDR3 length: 15 residues. CDR3 protein: CASSSGQGEVYEQYF. As DNA, the CDR3 is TGTGCCAGCAGTTCCGGACAGGGGGAAGTATACGAGCAGTACTTC.

V usage is TRBV9 and J usage is TRBJ2-5; no reliable D call. Trimming removed 2 bases at V and 0 bases at J, with 5 bases between. Germline V gene lookup returns CDR1 SGDLS and CDR2 YYNGEE. This CDR3 spans 13 amino acids. DNA for the CDR3: TGTGCCAGCAGCGTTGGATACCAAGAGACCCAGTACTTC. Translating it yields CASSVGYQETQYF.

The chain recombines TRBV29-1 with TRBJ2-3, with TRBD1 matching 7 bases. The V gene's germline CDR1 is SQVTM and CDR2 ANQGSEA. V shed 7 bases, J shed 0 bases, and the junction held 4 bases outside the gene matches. The CDR3 has 13 amino acids. Here the CDR3 reads CSAETGSTDTQYF. In DNA, the CDR3 is TGCAGCGCAGAGACAGGGAGCACAGATACGCAGTATTTT.

J is TRBJ2-7 and V is TRBV5-1; D gene ambiguous. CDR1 SGHRS and CDR2 YFSETQ come from the germline V gene. V lost 0 bases to trimming and J lost 0 bases, with 10 bases between them. The CDR3 has 15 residues. DNA for the CDR3: TGCGCCAGCAGCTTGGAGGCCATGAGCTCCTACGAGCAGTACTTC. Translating it yields CASSLEAMSSYEQYF.